This T cell receptor (beta chain) was observed in a study of shared clonotypes between healthy human individuals. Study outcomes and limitations: Naive subsets generally had larger estimated richness than memory subsets.

The CDR3 is 12 amino acids. CDR1 is MDHEN, CDR2 SYDVKM, per germline. The germline V and J ends were trimmed by 8 bases and 9 bases, with 14 bases remaining between them. This clone was found once. The antigen is undetermined. The table came from immunoSEQ multiplex PCR; TCRdb's copy has only in-frame clones and leaves some out. This table holds roughly 2,300,000 clones, 80% to 95% found once. The V and J genes are TRBV28 and TRBJ1-5, with D possibly TRBD1 on 5 matching bases. This TCR was recovered from a man younger than 35 in good health. Some clones in this sample may be carry-over from other donors' samples. Sequencing used naive CD4+ T cells from PBMCs. Subset described: CD45RA+ positively selected. CDR3: CASAGGMGPQHF. CDR3 nucleotides: TGTGCCAGCGCTGGGGGAATGGGGCCCCAGCATTTT.